This paragraph covers one T cell receptor (beta chain) sequence. Antigen unknown. One entry per CDR3 protein results from TCRdb running MiXCR on the 5' RACE reads. The sample shows roughly 600,000 distinct CDR3 sequences, roughly 17% of them seen only once. This entry comes from a study of T-cell memory formation after mild COVID-19. Turning to the study itself: TCR clusters were mostly donor specific.

There are 16 residues in the CDR3. The V gene's germline CDR1 is MGHDK and CDR2 SYGVNS. Deletions cut 4 bases from V and 6 bases from J, with 21 bases between. Overall study results and limits: Researchers report contracting CD4+ clones mostly in CM and EM, with CD8+ clones in EMRA. Balance between CD4 and CD8 was seen in clones contracting day 15 to 85, and a CD4+ lean was seen in later expanders. Cross-reactive memory apparently joined, as some responding clones appeared in pre-infection memory.

The chain has TRBV25-1 and TRBJ1-2; maybe TRBD1 (6 bases). The sequenced sample consisted of PBMCs or a T cell subset sorted from them (not recorded which). The sequence was collected from an adult woman who had mild COVID-19 (a few samples of this study predate the infection). Cell type and time point are not known. CDR3: CASSVRSLGALNGYTF. CDR3 coding DNA: TGTGCCAGCAGTGTTCGTTCATTGGGGGCGCTGAATGGCTACACCTTC.